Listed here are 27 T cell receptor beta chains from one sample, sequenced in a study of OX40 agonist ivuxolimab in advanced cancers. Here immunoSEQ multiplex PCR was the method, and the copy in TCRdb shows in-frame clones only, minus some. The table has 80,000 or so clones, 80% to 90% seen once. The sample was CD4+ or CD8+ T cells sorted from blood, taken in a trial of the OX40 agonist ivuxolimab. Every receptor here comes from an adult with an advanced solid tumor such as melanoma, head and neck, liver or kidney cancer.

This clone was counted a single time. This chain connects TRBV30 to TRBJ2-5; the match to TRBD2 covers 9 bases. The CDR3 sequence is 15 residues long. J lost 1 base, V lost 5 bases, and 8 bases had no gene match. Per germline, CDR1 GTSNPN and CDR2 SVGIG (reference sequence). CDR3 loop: CAWSGGRGGQETQYF. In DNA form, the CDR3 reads TGTGCCTGGTCGGGCGGGAGGGGAGGCCAAGAGACCCAGTACTTC.

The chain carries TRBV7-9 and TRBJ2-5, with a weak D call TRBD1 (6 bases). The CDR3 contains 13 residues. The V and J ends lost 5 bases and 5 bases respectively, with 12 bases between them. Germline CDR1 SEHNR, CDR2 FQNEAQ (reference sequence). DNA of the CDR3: TGTGCCAGCAGCCGTGCCCAGGGGGAGACCCAGTACTTC. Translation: CASSRAQGETQYF.

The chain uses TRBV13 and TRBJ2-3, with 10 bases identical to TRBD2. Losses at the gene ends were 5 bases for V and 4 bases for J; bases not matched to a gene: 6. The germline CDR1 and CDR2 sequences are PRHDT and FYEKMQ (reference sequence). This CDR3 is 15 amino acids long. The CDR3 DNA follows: TGTGCCAGCAGCCCCGGACTAGCGGAAGCAGATACGCAGTATTTT. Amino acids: CASSPGLAEADTQYF.

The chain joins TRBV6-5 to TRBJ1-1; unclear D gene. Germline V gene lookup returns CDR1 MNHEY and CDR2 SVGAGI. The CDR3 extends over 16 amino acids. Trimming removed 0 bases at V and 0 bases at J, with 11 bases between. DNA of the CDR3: TGTGCCAGCAGTTACTCGTTTAGACGCATGAACACTGAAGCTTTCTTT. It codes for CASSYSFRRMNTEAFF.

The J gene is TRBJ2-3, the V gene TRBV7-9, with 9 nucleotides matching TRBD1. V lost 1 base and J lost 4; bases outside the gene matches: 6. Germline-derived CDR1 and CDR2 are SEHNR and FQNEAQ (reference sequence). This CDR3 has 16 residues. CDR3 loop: CASSLGDRGAADTQYF. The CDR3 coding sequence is TGTGCCAGCAGCTTAGGCGACAGGGGGGCGGCAGATACGCAGTATTTT.

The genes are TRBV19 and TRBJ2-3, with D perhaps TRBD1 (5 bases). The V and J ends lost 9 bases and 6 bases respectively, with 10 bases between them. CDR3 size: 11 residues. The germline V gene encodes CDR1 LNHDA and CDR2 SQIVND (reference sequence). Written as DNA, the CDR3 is TGTGCCAGCCTGTCAGGGGATACGCAGTATTTT. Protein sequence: CASLSGDTQYF.

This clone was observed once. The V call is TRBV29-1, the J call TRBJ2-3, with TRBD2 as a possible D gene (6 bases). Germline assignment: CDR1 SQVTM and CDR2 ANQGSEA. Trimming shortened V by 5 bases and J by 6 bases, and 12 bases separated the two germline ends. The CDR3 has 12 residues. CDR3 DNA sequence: TGCAGCGTTACGGAGGGTCCTGATACGCAGTATTTT. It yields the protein CSVTEGPDTQYF.

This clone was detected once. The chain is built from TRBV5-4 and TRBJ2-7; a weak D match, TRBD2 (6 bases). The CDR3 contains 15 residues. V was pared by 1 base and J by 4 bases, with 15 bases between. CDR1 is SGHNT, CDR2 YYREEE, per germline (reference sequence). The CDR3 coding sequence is TGTGCCAGCAGCTTGAGGCGGGGAGGTCGATACGAGCAGTACTTC. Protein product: CASSLRRGGRYEQYF.

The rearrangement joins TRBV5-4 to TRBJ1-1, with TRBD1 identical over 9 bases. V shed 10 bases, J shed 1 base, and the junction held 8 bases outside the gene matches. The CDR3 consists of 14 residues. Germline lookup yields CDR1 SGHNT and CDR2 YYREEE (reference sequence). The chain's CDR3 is CAAGTGQGNTEAFF. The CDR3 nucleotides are TGTGCCGCTGGGACAGGGCAGGGGAACACTGAAGCTTTCTTT.

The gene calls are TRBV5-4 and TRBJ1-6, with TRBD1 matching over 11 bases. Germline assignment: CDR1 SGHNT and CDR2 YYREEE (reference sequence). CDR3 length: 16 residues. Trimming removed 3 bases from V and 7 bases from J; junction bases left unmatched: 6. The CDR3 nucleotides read TGTGCCAGCAGCTGGGGGACAGGGGGATCGAATTCACCCCTCCACTTT. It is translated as CASSWGTGGSNSPLHF.

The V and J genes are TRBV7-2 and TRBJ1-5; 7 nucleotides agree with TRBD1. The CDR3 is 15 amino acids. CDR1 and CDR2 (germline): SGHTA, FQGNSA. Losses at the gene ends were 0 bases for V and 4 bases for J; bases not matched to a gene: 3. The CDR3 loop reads CASSLASGQNQPQHF. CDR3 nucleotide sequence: TGTGCCAGCAGCTTAGCGTCGGGACAGAATCAGCCCCAGCATTTT.

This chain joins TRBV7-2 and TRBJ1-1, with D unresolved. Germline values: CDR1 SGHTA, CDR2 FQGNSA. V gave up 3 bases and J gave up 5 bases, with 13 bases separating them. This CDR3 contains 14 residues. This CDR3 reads CASSFSPVETEAFF. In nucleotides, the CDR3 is TGTGCCAGCAGCTTCTCCCCGGTAGAGACTGAAGCTTTCTTT.

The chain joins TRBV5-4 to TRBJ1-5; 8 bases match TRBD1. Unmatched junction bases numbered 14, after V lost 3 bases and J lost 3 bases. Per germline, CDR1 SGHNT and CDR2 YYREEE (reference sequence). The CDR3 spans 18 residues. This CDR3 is CASSSTGVRSSDNQPQHF. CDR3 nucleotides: TGTGCCAGCAGCTCGACAGGGGTAAGATCTTCGGACAATCAGCCCCAGCATTTT.

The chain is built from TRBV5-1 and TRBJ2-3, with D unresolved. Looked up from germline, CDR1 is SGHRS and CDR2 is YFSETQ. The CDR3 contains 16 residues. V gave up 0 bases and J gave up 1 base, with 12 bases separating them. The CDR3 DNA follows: TGCGCCAGCAGCTTGGACAGCTCTTGGGGCACAGATACGCAGTATTTT. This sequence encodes CASSLDSSWGTDTQYF. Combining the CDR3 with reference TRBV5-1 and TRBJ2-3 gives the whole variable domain KAGVTQTPRYLIKTRGQQVTLSCSPISGHRSVSWYQQTPGQGLQFLFEYFSETQRNKGNFPGRFSGRQFSNSRSEMNVSTLELGDSALYLCASSLDSSWGTDTQYFGPGTRLTVL.

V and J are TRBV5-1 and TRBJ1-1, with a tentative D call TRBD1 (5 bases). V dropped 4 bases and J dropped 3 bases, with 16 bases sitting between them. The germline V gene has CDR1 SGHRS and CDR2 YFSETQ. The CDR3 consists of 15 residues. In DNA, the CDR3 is TGCGCCAGCAGCATGAGGGACGGTGAGGACACTGAAGCTTTCTTT. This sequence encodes CASSMRDGEDTEAFF.

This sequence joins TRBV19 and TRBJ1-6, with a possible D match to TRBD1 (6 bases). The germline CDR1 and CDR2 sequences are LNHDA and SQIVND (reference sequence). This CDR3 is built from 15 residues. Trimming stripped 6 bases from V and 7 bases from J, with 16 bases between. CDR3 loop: CASRGTGSRNSPLHF. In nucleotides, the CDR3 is TGTGCCAGTAGGGGAACAGGGTCACGGAATTCACCCCTCCACTTT.

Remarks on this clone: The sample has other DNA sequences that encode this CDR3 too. The CDR3: CASSATAGGNQPQHF. CDR3 DNA sequence: TGTGCCAGCAGCGCCACAGCAGGGGGTAATCAGCCCCAGCATTTT. The chain has TRBV9 and TRBJ1-5; 7 bases map to TRBD1. Germline CDR1 reads SGDLS; CDR2 reads YYNGEE. This CDR3 has 15 residues. The J segment lost 4 bases and the V segment lost 3 bases, leaving 7 bases of the junction unmatched.

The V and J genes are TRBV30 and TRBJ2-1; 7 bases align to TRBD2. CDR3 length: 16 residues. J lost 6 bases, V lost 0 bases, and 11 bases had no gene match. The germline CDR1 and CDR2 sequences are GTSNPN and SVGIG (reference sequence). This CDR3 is CAWSVQGLAVLNEQFF. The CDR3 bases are TGTGCCTGGAGTGTGCAAGGGCTAGCGGTTCTCAATGAGCAGTTCTTC.

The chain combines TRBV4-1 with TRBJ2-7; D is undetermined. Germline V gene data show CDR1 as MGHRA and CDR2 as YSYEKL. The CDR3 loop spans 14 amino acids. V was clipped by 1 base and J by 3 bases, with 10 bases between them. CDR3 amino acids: CASSQARTDYEQYF. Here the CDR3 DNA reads TGCGCCAGCAGCCAAGCACGCACGGACTACGAGCAGTACTTC.

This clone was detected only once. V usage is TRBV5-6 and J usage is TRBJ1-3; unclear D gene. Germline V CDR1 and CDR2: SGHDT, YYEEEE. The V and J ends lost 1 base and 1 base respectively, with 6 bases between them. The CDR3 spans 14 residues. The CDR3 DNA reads TGTGCCAGCAGCTTGAGAGGGTCTGGAAACACCATATATTTT. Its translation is CASSLRGSGNTIYF.

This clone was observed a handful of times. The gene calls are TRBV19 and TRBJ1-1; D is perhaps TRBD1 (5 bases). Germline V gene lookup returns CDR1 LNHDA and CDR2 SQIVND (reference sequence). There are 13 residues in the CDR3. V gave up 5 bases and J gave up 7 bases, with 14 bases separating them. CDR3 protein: CASSPDRDHEAFF. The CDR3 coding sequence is TGTGCCAGTAGTCCCGACCGGGACCATGAAGCTTTCTTT.

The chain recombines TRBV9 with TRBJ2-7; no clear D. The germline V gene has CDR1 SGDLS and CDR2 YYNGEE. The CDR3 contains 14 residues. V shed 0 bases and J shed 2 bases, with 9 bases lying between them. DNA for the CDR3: TGTGCCAGCAGCGTAGAGGGCAGCACCTACGAGCAGTACTTC. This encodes CASSVEGSTYEQYF.

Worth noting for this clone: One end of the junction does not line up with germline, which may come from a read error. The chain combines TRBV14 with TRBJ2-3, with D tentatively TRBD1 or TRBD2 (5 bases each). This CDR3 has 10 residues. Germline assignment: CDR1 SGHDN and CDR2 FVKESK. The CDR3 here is CASSHIGTFF. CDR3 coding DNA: TGTGCCAGCAGCCATATTGGGACCTTTTTT.

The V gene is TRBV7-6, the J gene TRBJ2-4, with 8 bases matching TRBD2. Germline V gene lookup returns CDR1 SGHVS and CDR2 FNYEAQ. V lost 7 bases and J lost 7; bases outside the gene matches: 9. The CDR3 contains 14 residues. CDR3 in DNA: TGTGCCAGCACCCGGGGGGGGAGAGAGAACATTCAGTACTTC. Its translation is CASTRGGRENIQYF. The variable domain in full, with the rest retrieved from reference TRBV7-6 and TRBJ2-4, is GAGVSQSPRYKVTKRGQDVALRCDPISGHVSLYWYRQALGQGPEFLTYFNYEAQQDKSGLPNDRFSAERPEGSISTLTIQRTEQRDSAMYRCASTRGGRENIQYFGAGTRLSVL.

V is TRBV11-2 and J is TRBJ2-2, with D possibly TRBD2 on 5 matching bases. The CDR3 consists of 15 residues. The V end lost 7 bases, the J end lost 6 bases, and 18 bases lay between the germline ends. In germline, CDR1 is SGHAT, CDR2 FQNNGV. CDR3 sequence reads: CASIPYNGAAGELFF. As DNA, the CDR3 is TGTGCCAGCATCCCCTATAACGGAGCGGCCGGGGAGCTGTTTTTT. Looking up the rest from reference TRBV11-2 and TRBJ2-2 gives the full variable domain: EAGVAQSPRYKIIEKRQSVAFWCNPISGHATLYWYQQILGQGPKLLIQFQNNGVVDDSQLPKDRFSAERLKGVDSTLKIQPAKLEDSAVYLCASIPYNGAAGELFFGEGSRLTVL.

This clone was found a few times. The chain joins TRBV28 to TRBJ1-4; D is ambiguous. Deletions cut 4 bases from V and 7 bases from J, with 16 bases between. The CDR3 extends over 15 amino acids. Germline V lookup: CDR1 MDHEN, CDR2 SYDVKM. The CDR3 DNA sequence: TGTGCCAGCAGTTCCCGGCCCCAAAGAGGTGAAAAACTGTTTTTT. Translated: CASSSRPQRGEKLFF.

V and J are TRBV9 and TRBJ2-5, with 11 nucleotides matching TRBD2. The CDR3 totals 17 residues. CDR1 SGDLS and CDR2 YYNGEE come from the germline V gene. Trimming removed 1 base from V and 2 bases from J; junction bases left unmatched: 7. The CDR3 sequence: CASSVSPLAGGQETQYF. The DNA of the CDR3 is TGTGCCAGCAGCGTATCCCCGCTAGCGGGGGGTCAAGAGACCCAGTACTTC.